Presented here are 30 T cell receptor beta chains from one specimen sequenced in a study of blood T cell repertoires in COVID-19. Measured with immunoSEQ multiplex PCR; TCRdb has only the in-frame clones, and not every one. This sample has 400,000 to 550,000 clones, with 80% to 90% found just once. The sample comprised peripheral blood. Source of these receptors: a woman in her twenties or thirties with acute or convalescent COVID-19.

The rearrangement links TRBV9 to TRBJ2-1; 12 bases fit TRBD2. V was pared by 3 bases and J by 9 bases, with 7 bases of the junction left unmatched. Germline V lookup: CDR1 SGDLS, CDR2 YYNGEE. The CDR3 covers 15 residues. The CDR3 reads CASSATSGGPGEQFF. The CDR3 bases are TGTGCCAGCAGCGCTACTAGCGGGGGGCCGGGTGAGCAGTTCTTC.

This sequence joins TRBV12-5 and TRBJ2-1, with 7 bases fitting TRBD1. The CDR3 runs to 15 residues. Germline trimming cut 6 bases from V and 2 bases from J; bases unmatched to any gene: 7. Per the germline V gene, CDR1 is LGHNT and CDR2 is FRNRAP. The CDR3 nucleotides read TGTGCTAGTGGAAGCAAGGGGACAGCCTACAATGAGCAGTTCTTC. Translation: CASGSKGTAYNEQFF.

The chain joins TRBV28 to TRBJ2-1, with D perhaps matching TRBD1 (5 bases). Germline V gives CDR1 MDHEN, CDR2 SYDVKM. V lost 6 bases to trimming and J lost 6 bases, with 12 bases between them. This CDR3 region has 13 residues. CDR3 loop: CASRDTDRNEQFF. The CDR3 nucleotides are TGTGCCAGCAGGGACACCGATCGCAATGAGCAGTTCTTC.

This clone showed up just once. The chain has TRBV11-3 and TRBJ2-2, with a possible D match to TRBD1 (6 bases). The V end was cut by 5 bases, the J end by 3 bases, with 19 bases between. This CDR3 has 17 amino acids. Germline values: CDR1 SGHNT, CDR2 YENEEA. CDR3 amino acids: CASSPNQGLGHTGELFF. Here the CDR3 DNA reads TGTGCCAGCAGCCCAAACCAGGGGCTAGGACACACCGGGGAGCTGTTTTTT. Complete variable domain (other parts from reference TRBV11-3 and TRBJ2-2): EAGVVQSPRYKIIEKKQPVAFWCNPISGHNTLYWYLQNLGQGPELLIRYENEEAVDDSQLPKDRFSAERLKGVDSTLKIQPAELGDSAVYLCASSPNQGLGHTGELFFGEGSRLTVL.

The chain couples TRBV5-1 to TRBJ2-6, with 9 bases fitting TRBD1. The CDR3 has 18 amino acids. The V gene end was trimmed by 4 bases and the J gene end by 0 bases; junction bases not matched to a gene: 8. Germline V gene data show CDR1 as SGHRS and CDR2 as YFSETQ. The CDR3 nucleotides read TGCGCCAGCAGCCCTATCCGGGACAGGGCCTCTGGGGCCAACGTCCTGACTTTC. As protein: CASSPIRDRASGANVLTF.

The V call is TRBV30, the J call TRBJ1-2; maybe TRBD1 (5 bases). This CDR3 region has 13 residues. Germline CDR1 reads GTSNPN; CDR2 reads SVGIG (reference sequence). The V end was cut by 0 bases, the J end by 4 bases, with 9 bases between. The CDR3 protein is CAWSVAGGYGYTF. In nucleotides, the CDR3 is TGTGCCTGGAGTGTGGCGGGGGGCTATGGCTACACCTTC.

The chain links TRBV3-1 (or the pseudogene TRBV3-2) to TRBJ2-1; D uncertain. V shed 4 bases and J shed 0 bases, with 13 bases lying between them. This CDR3 is 16 amino acids long. Germline CDR1 LGHDT, CDR2 YNNKEL (reference sequence). Here the CDR3 reads CASSPPRGASYNEQFF. The CDR3 coding sequence is TGTGCCAGCAGCCCCCCTCGCGGCGCCTCCTACAATGAGCAGTTCTTC.

V is TRBV30 and J is TRBJ2-3, with TRBD2 identical over 8 bases. V lost 0 bases to trimming and J lost 6 bases; unmatched junction nucleotides: 5. Per the germline V gene, CDR1 is GTSNPN and CDR2 is SVGIG (reference sequence). The CDR3 spans 14 residues. The chain's CDR3 is CAWSVGVAGDTQYF. The CDR3 bases are TGTGCCTGGAGTGTCGGGGTAGCGGGGGATACGCAGTATTTT.

The chain links TRBV28 to TRBJ1-2, with D tentatively TRBD1 (6 bases). Germline lookup yields CDR1 MDHEN and CDR2 SYDVKM. The CDR3 totals 16 residues. V was trimmed by 7 bases and J by 2 bases, leaving 20 bases between them. CDR3 loop: CASNAGGPAENYGYTF. CDR3 DNA: TGTGCCAGCAACGCCGGGGGGCCGGCAGAGAACTATGGCTACACCTTC.

The rearrangement links TRBV28 to TRBJ2-7, with 9 bases that match TRBD1. The V gene end was trimmed by 7 bases and the J gene end by 6 bases; junction bases not matched to a gene: 10. Per germline, CDR1 MDHEN and CDR2 SYDVKM. The CDR3 totals 14 residues. The CDR3 DNA follows: TGTGCCAGCACAAGAAATACAGGGGGCAGCGAGCAGTACTTC. Translating it yields CASTRNTGGSEQYF.

This sequence joins TRBV9 and TRBJ1-1; maybe TRBD1 (5 bases). CDR1 and CDR2 from the germline V gene are SGDLS and YYNGEE. Trimming shortened V by 4 bases and J by 8 bases, and 18 bases separated the two germline ends. The CDR3 totals 14 residues. The CDR3 region has the DNA TGTGCCAGCAGCCCCCGGTCTGGGGGACTCGAAGCTTTCTTT. Translated: CASSPRSGGLEAFF.

The rearrangement links TRBV9 to TRBJ1-5; D possibly corresponds to TRBD1 (5 bases). Trimming removed 1 base at V and 4 bases at J, with 12 bases between. The CDR3 sequence is 15 residues long. CDR1 SGDLS and CDR2 YYNGEE come from the germline V gene. CDR3 bases: TGTGCCAGCAGCGTAAGCACAGGTCTAAATCAGCCCCAGCATTTT. Translating gives CASSVSTGLNQPQHF.

The V call is TRBV19, the J call TRBJ1-5; D perhaps matches TRBD1 (6 bases). The CDR3 totals 14 residues. The V end lost 8 bases, the J end lost 2 bases, and 13 bases lay between the germline ends. Germline values: CDR1 LNHDA, CDR2 SQIVND (reference sequence). Here the CDR3 reads CASAGGAGNQPQHF. CDR3 bases: TGTGCCAGTGCGGGGGGCGCGGGCAATCAGCCCCAGCATTTT. The full variable domain, rest sourced from reference TRBV19 and TRBJ1-5, is DGGITQSPKYLFRKEGQNVTLSCEQNLNHDAMYWYRQDPGQGLRLIYYSQIVNDFQKGDIAEGYSVSREKKESFPLTVTSAQKNPTAFYLCASAGGAGNQPQHFGDGTRLSIL.

The chain carries TRBV28 and TRBJ1-2; 9 bases align to TRBD1. The germline gives CDR1 MDHEN, CDR2 SYDVKM. CDR3 length equals 15 residues. V trimming: 2 bases; J trimming: 5 bases; junction bases outside the gene matches: 6. CDR3 bases: TGTGCCAGCAGTTTACCTCCGGGACAGGGATATGGCTACACCTTC. This translates into CASSLPPGQGYGYTF.

The chain links TRBV5-6 to TRBJ2-3, with 7 bases identical to TRBD2. This CDR3 region has 16 residues. The germline gives CDR1 SGHDT, CDR2 YYEEEE. The trim removed 4 bases at V and 1 base at J, leaving 9 bases unmatched. The CDR3 spells CASSILGGKGTDTQYF. CDR3 DNA sequence: TGTGCCAGCAGCATTTTGGGGGGGAAAGGCACAGATACGCAGTATTTT.

The chain joins TRBV5-6 to TRBJ1-2, with 9 bases fitting TRBD1. CDR3 length: 14 residues. In germline, CDR1 is SGHDT, CDR2 YYEEEE. V trimming: 4 bases; J trimming: 8 bases; junction bases outside the gene matches: 9. The CDR3 nucleotides read TGTGCCAGCAGCACCACCGGGACAGGGAAAGGCTACACCTTC. Translating it yields CASSTTGTGKGYTF.

This chain uses TRBV2 with TRBJ1-3; D gene uncertain. The V gene's germline CDR1 is SNHLY and CDR2 FYNNEI. The CDR3 runs to 17 residues. V lost 5 bases and J 1 base, leaving 18 bases between the germline ends. CDR3 coding DNA: TGTGCCAGCAGTAAAAACGGGCCGGGAGGATCTGGAAACACCATATATTTT. Translation: CASSKNGPGGSGNTIYF.

In the case of this clone: Within the sample, other DNA sequences also encode this same CDR3. The V call is TRBV30, the J call TRBJ1-6; TRBD1 agrees at 8 bases. This CDR3 has 14 amino acids. Germline values: CDR1 GTSNPN, CDR2 SVGIG (reference sequence). V lost 4 bases to trimming and J lost 6 bases; unmatched junction nucleotides: 5. CDR3 loop: CAWTRDRGNSPLHF. The CDR3 DNA is TGTGCCTGGACCCGCGACAGGGGTAATTCACCCCTCCACTTT.

The rearrangement uses TRBV7-2 and TRBJ1-2; D is unresolved. CDR1 and CDR2 (germline): SGHTA, FQGNSA. This CDR3 has 15 amino acids. V was clipped by 1 base and J by 8 bases, with 17 bases between them. This chain's CDR3 is CASSLGPVVYGGYTF. CDR3 sequence (DNA): TGTGCCAGCAGCTTAGGGCCCGTGGTATACGGGGGCTACACCTTC.

J is TRBJ2-1 and V is TRBV2, with D perhaps matching TRBD1 (5 bases). Trimming removed 2 bases at V and 5 bases at J, with 13 bases between. Per the germline V gene, CDR1 is SNHLY and CDR2 is FYNNEI. This CDR3 region has 15 residues. CDR3 DNA: TGTGCCAGCAGTGAAAGTGGCAGGGTCAACAATGAGCAGTTCTTC. This codes for CASSESGRVNNEQFF.

The chain employs TRBV2 and TRBJ2-7, with D possibly matching TRBD1 (5 bases). CDR1 is SNHLY, CDR2 FYNNEI, per germline. The CDR3 sequence is 14 residues long. Between the trimmed V and J ends, which lost 3 bases and 0 bases, there was a span of 9 bases. The CDR3 DNA reads TGTGCCAGCAGTGAGGGGCGGAGCTCCTACGAGCAGTACTTC. Its protein product is CASSEGRSSYEQYF.

This clone has a single count. CDR3 residues: CASSLLSGGGYEQYF. As DNA, the CDR3 is TGTGCCAGCAGCCTACTTAGCGGGGGGGGCTACGAGCAGTACTTC. The chain is built from TRBV28 and TRBJ2-7, with TRBD2 matching over 11 bases. Per the germline V gene, CDR1 is MDHEN and CDR2 is SYDVKM. J gave up 3 bases and V 6 bases, and 7 bases lay outside the gene matches. The CDR3 covers 15 residues. The entire variable domain, with the rest obtained from reference TRBV28 and TRBJ2-7, is as follows: DVKVTQSSRYLVKRTGEKVFLECVQDMDHENMFWYRQDPGLGLRLIYFSYDVKMKEKGDIPEGYSVSREKKERFSLILESASTNQTSMYLCASSLLSGGGYEQYFGPGTRLTVT.

V and J are TRBV6-2 or TRBV6-3 and TRBJ2-2, with TRBD2 identical over 9 bases. In germline, CDR1 is MNHEY, CDR2 SVGEGT. Unmatched junction bases numbered 4, after V lost 3 bases and J lost 5 bases. The CDR3 consists of 15 residues. The CDR3 coding sequence is TGTGCCAGCAGTTATAGCGGGGGCGGGACCGGGGAGCTGTTTTTT. It translates to CASSYSGGGTGELFF.

This chain connects TRBV24-1 to TRBJ2-1; a possible D gene is TRBD1 (6 bases). The CDR3 runs to 16 residues. In germline, CDR1 is KGHDR, CDR2 SFDVKD. V lost 4 bases, J lost 0 bases, and 12 bases lay in between. CDR3 residues: CATSDHGQSSYNEQFF. In DNA, the CDR3 is TGTGCCACCAGTGACCATGGACAGAGCTCCTACAATGAGCAGTTCTTC.

This sequence joins TRBV19 and TRBJ1-2; D is uncertain. CDR1 LNHDA and CDR2 SQIVND come from the germline V gene (reference sequence). The length of the CDR3 is 14 residues. Trimming took off 10 bases at V and 6 bases at J, with 21 bases between the two ends. CDR3 in amino acids: CATPQDKNGNGYTF. CDR3 DNA: TGTGCCACTCCTCAAGACAAGAACGGAAATGGCTACACCTTC. Looking up the rest from reference TRBV19 and TRBJ1-2 gives the full variable domain: DGGITQSPKYLFRKEGQNVTLSCEQNLNHDAMYWYRQDPGQGLRLIYYSQIVNDFQKGDIAEGYSVSREKKESFPLTVTSAQKNPTAFYLCATPQDKNGNGYTFGSGTRLTVV.

This chain uses TRBV6-5 with TRBJ1-2, with 10 bases that match TRBD1. V gave up 6 bases and J gave up 4 bases; unmatched junction bases: 8. In germline, CDR1 is MNHEY, CDR2 SVGAGI. The CDR3 runs to 15 residues. The CDR3 loop reads CASRPSGTGVYGYTF. CDR3 sequence (DNA): TGTGCCAGCAGGCCTTCCGGGACAGGGGTCTATGGCTACACCTTC.

This clone was picked up one time. CDR3 residues: CASSQGQGRNQPQHF. CDR3 sequence (DNA): TGCGCCAGCAGCCAGGGACAGGGTCGCAATCAGCCCCAGCATTTT. The chain couples TRBV4-1 to TRBJ1-5; 9 bases line up with TRBD1. The germline V gene has CDR1 MGHRA and CDR2 YSYEKL. The CDR3 contains 15 residues. With V trimmed by 3 bases and J by 2 bases, 2 bases remained unmatched.

DNA of the CDR3: TGTGCCAGCAGCCAAGATTTTTGGGGGCGGTACACTGAAGCTTTCTTT. Translating it yields CASSQDFWGRYTEAFF. The gene calls are TRBV3-1 (or the pseudogene TRBV3-2) and TRBJ1-1; D is perhaps TRBD1 (6 bases). The V end lost 0 bases, the J end lost 3 bases, and 14 bases lay between the germline ends. This CDR3 comprises 16 residues. Germline CDR1 and CDR2: LGHDT and YNNKEL (reference sequence).

The chain recombines TRBV2 with TRBJ2-1, with a tentative D call TRBD2 (6 bases). V was shortened by 4 bases and J by 6 bases, with 13 bases between the two germline ends. Germline CDR1 and CDR2: SNHLY and FYNNEI. This CDR3 contains 14 residues. CDR3 protein: CASSVGGTSNEQFF. The CDR3 region has the DNA TGTGCCAGCAGTGTGGGGGGAACAAGCAATGAGCAGTTCTTC.

The rearrangement links TRBV6-5 to TRBJ1-5; D call uncertain. CDR1 is MNHEY and CDR2 is SVGAGI in the germline V gene. Trimming took 2 bases from V and 7 from J, leaving 9 bases between them. This CDR3 comprises 13 residues. The CDR3 region is CASSYTRGQPQHF. The CDR3 nucleotides read TGTGCCAGCAGTTACACACGAGGCCAGCCCCAGCATTTT.